This TCR beta chain comes out of a study of blood T cell repertoires in COVID-19. Looking at the study overall: The United States, Italy and Spain provided the acute and convalescent COVID-19 samples. The analysed material was cDNA or gDNA that came from T cells, B-cell-depleted T cells, or PBMCs.

The CDR3 has 15 residues. V was trimmed by 2 bases and J by 0 bases, leaving 8 bases between them. Germline loops: CDR1 SGHNT, CDR2 YYREEE (reference sequence). Per the original methods: Estimation of nucleated cell counts relied on the amplification of reference gene primers. Assay used: immunoSEQ multiplex PCR; TCRdb lists only in-frame clones, some missing. V, J and clone size were drawn from that table, and D and trimming were deduced from the DNA. The table has about 150,000 clones, 80% to 90% seen once. This chain joins TRBV5-4 and TRBJ2-2; TRBD2 is a possible D gene (5 bases). Sequencing input: peripheral blood. The sequence came from a woman aged 35 to 49 with acute or convalescent COVID-19. The CDR3 protein is CASSLRRANTGELFF. In DNA form, the CDR3 reads TGTGCCAGCAGCTTAAGGCGGGCGAACACCGGGGAGCTGTTTTTT.